One sample yielded the 26 T cell receptor beta chains listed below, sequenced in a study of cytomegalovirus exposure and HLA in healthy donors (dated by TCRdb to 2017 to 2019). Libraries were built with the immunoSEQ multiplex PCR assay. A mixture of 60 forward primers for TCR Vbeta segments and 13 reverse primers for TCR Jbeta segments was used in the multiplex PCR. Entries here come from immuneACCESS through TCRdb and include only in-frame sequences with V and J called. Some clones fail to appear in such tables; in the studies checked, an unresolved V gene covers under half of the shortfall, and the cause of the remainder is unknown. Recorded for this sample are approximately 89,000 clones; around 70% of them occurred a single time. The leading ten clones occupy about 1.3% of the sample. Sequenced: PBMCs. These TCRs come from a female donor in good health and CMV-seronegative.

This chain connects TRBV29-1 to TRBJ2-3, with TRBD2 identical over 8 bases. The trim removed 6 bases at V and 2 bases at J, leaving 10 bases unmatched. The CDR3 totals 15 residues. The V gene's germline CDR1 is SQVTM and CDR2 ANQGSEA. CDR3 sequence: CSVSGAGGLTDTQYF. In DNA, the CDR3 is TGCAGCGTCTCAGGGGCGGGGGGCCTCACAGATACGCAGTATTTT.

The chain uses TRBV9 and TRBJ1-1, with 9 bases that match TRBD1. J lost 1 base, V lost 4 bases, and 5 bases had no gene match. Germline V lookup: CDR1 SGDLS, CDR2 YYNGEE. The CDR3 covers 15 residues. CDR3 amino acids: CASSPWDRENTEAFF. Written as DNA, the CDR3 is TGTGCCAGCAGCCCCTGGGACAGGGAGAACACTGAAGCTTTCTTT.

The rearrangement links TRBV7-3 to TRBJ2-3, with 9 bases fitting TRBD2. Germline CDR1 is SGHTA and CDR2 is FQGTGA. The CDR3 extends over 15 amino acids. V lost 2 bases, J lost 2 bases, and 2 bases stayed unmatched. This chain's CDR3 is CASSLGGLATDTQYF. The CDR3 bases are TGTGCCAGCAGCTTAGGGGGACTAGCCACAGATACGCAGTATTTT.

This chain connects TRBV4-3 to TRBJ1-3; 8 bases agree with TRBD1. The J segment lost 4 bases and the V segment lost 4 bases, leaving 9 bases of the junction unmatched. CDR1 is LGHNA and CDR2 is YSLEER in the germline V gene. The CDR3 sequence is 16 residues long. The CDR3 DNA reads as TGCGCCAGCAGCCCCCACCTGGGACAGGAAGGAAACACCATATATTTT. Its protein product is CASSPHLGQEGNTIYF.

This clone was seen more than once but under ten times. V is TRBV7-9 and J is TRBJ2-7; 7 bases fit TRBD2. Germline values: CDR1 SEHNR, CDR2 FQNEAQ (reference sequence). The CDR3 runs 14 residues. V lost 1 base, J lost 4 bases, and 4 bases stayed unmatched. The CDR3 spells CASSLGLSGYEQYF. In nucleotides, the CDR3 is TGTGCCAGCAGCTTAGGCCTTAGCGGGTACGAGCAGTACTTC.

This clone was picked up a small number of times. The chain links TRBV7-2 to TRBJ2-7; D is perhaps TRBD2 (5 bases). Germline CDR1 reads SGHTA; CDR2 reads FQGNSA. V lost 7 bases and J 0 bases, leaving 13 bases between the germline ends. The CDR3 covers 14 residues. The CDR3 DNA reads TGTGCCAGCACGCCTAGTAGCGACTCCTACGAGCAGTACTTC. This sequence encodes CASTPSSDSYEQYF. Variable domain in full (rest from reference TRBV7-2 and TRBJ2-7): GAGVSQSPSNKVTEKGKDVELRCDPISGHTALYWYRQSLGQGLEFLIYFQGNSAPDKSGLPSDRFSAERTGGSVSTLTIQRTQQEDSAVYLCASTPSSDSYEQYFGPGTRLTVT.

The rearrangement links TRBV6-5 to TRBJ1-1, with TRBD1 matching over 8 bases. The CDR3 covers 16 residues. V lost 4 bases and J lost 3; bases outside the gene matches: 10. Germline V lookup: CDR1 MNHEY, CDR2 SVGAGI. The CDR3 region has the DNA TGTGCCAGCAGTTTCTTGGGGCAGGGGGCGCACACTGAAGCTTTCTTT. It codes for CASSFLGQGAHTEAFF.

The CDR3 loop reads CASMRVWVAGNQPQHF. DNA for the CDR3: TGTGCCAGTATGCGCGTTTGGGTCGCGGGCAATCAGCCCCAGCATTTT. The chain combines TRBV19 with TRBJ1-5; D is undetermined. This CDR3 is 16 amino acids long. V was pared by 7 bases and J by 2 bases, with 18 bases between. Germline CDR1 and CDR2: LNHDA and SQIVND (reference sequence).

The V call is TRBV28, the J call TRBJ2-7; TRBD2 matches at 8 bases. The length of the CDR3 is 14 residues. Germline CDR1 MDHEN, CDR2 SYDVKM. The J segment lost 3 bases and the V segment lost 6 bases, leaving 7 bases of the junction unmatched. CDR3 protein: CASRPRTSFYEQYF. DNA for the CDR3: TGTGCCAGCAGACCTCGGACTAGCTTCTACGAGCAGTACTTC.

The chain couples TRBV2 to TRBJ2-7, with a tentative D call TRBD2 (7 bases). V was clipped by 8 bases and J by 7 bases, with 15 bases between them. This CDR3 has 12 amino acids. Germline CDR1 reads SNHLY; CDR2 reads FYNNEI. CDR3: CASGGAPGEQYF. CDR3 nucleotide sequence: TGTGCCAGCGGGGGGGCCCCGGGGGAGCAGTACTTC.

The chain joins TRBV27 to TRBJ2-5; 16 nucleotides agree with TRBD2. Germline CDR1 is MNHEY and CDR2 is SMNVEV (reference sequence). This CDR3 spans 16 amino acids. J lost 6 bases, V lost 5 bases, and 6 bases had no gene match. The CDR3 is CASSPGTSGGAQTQYF. The CDR3 coding sequence is TGTGCCAGCAGTCCAGGGACTAGCGGGGGGGCGCAGACCCAGTACTTC.

The V call is TRBV15, the J call TRBJ2-3; no clear D. The CDR3 is 16 amino acids. Trimming left V 5 bases short and J 2 bases short, with 17 bases between. In germline, CDR1 is LNHNV, CDR2 YYDKDF (reference sequence). CDR3 coding DNA: TGTGCCACCAGCCTCGAGCGTATCCTAAACACAGATACGCAGTATTTT. It encodes CATSLERILNTDTQYF.

This clone was observed once. CDR3 DNA: TGTGCCAGCAGCCCACAGGGGCAGGGGTTAGGAAACACCATATATTTT. This translates into CASSPQGQGLGNTIYF. V gene TRBV28 combines with J gene TRBJ1-3, with TRBD1 matching 7 bases. The CDR3 is 16 residues long. V dropped 6 bases and J dropped 4; count of bases not matched to a gene: 12. Germline CDR1 reads MDHEN; CDR2 reads SYDVKM.

The chain has TRBV28 and TRBJ1-1, with a tentative D call TRBD1 (6 bases). The length of the CDR3 is 12 residues. Trimming removed 8 bases from V and 2 bases from J, with 9 bases in between. Germline V CDR1 and CDR2: MDHEN, SYDVKM. The CDR3 sequence: CASQGINTEAFF. The CDR3 region has the DNA TGTGCCAGCCAGGGGATAAACACTGAAGCTTTCTTT.

The chain combines TRBV7-9 with TRBJ2-1, with D perhaps matching TRBD2 (7 bases). Germline V gene lookup returns CDR1 SEHNR and CDR2 FQNEAQ (reference sequence). Trimming took 5 bases from V and 4 from J, leaving 12 bases between them. This CDR3 comprises 14 residues. CDR3 in DNA: TGTGCCAGCAGCAAGGAGGGGGGGTACAATGAGCAGTTCTTC. Translating it yields CASSKEGGYNEQFF.

The chain employs TRBV12-5 and TRBJ1-1; 10 nucleotides line up with TRBD1. Looked up from germline, CDR1 is LGHNT and CDR2 is FRNRAP. Trimming at V came to 6 bases and at J to 11 bases, leaving 0 bases not matched to a gene. CDR3 length: 10 amino acids. CDR3: CASGGQGAFF. CDR3 DNA: TGTGCTAGTGGGGGACAGGGGGCTTTCTTT.

V gene TRBV6-1 combines with J gene TRBJ1-2, with TRBD1 matching over 7 bases. J was trimmed by 7 bases and V by 5 bases; bases with no gene match: 1. The CDR3 covers 11 residues. Per germline, CDR1 MNHNS and CDR2 SASEGT. CDR3: CASSPGGGYTF. The CDR3 region has the DNA TGTGCCAGCAGTCCAGGGGGTGGCTACACCTTC.

Here the CDR3 reads CASSPGLADTDTQYF. The CDR3 DNA follows: TGTGCCAGCAGCCCCGGCCTAGCGGACACAGATACGCAGTATTTT. The V and J genes are TRBV7-2 and TRBJ2-3; 7 bases are shared with TRBD2. V gave up 5 bases and J gave up 2 bases; unmatched junction bases: 7. The CDR3 consists of 15 residues. Germline V gene lookup returns CDR1 SGHTA and CDR2 FQGNSA. Drawing the rest from reference TRBV7-2 and TRBJ2-3, the complete variable domain is GAGVSQSPSNKVTEKGKDVELRCDPISGHTALYWYRQSLGQGLEFLIYFQGNSAPDKSGLPSDRFSAERTGGSVSTLTIQRTQQEDSAVYLCASSPGLADTDTQYFGPGTRLTVL.

The V and J genes are TRBV15 and TRBJ2-7, with TRBD2 matching over 7 bases. Germline lookup yields CDR1 LNHNV and CDR2 YYDKDF (reference sequence). The CDR3 consists of 16 residues. The trim removed 2 bases at V and 4 bases at J, leaving 11 bases unmatched. CDR3 coding DNA: TGTGCCACCAGCAGAATAGCGGGTCCGGGTCGTTACGAGCAGTACTTC. Translated, it gives CATSRIAGPGRYEQYF. Combining the CDR3 with reference TRBV15 and TRBJ2-7 gives the whole variable domain DAMVIQNPRYQVTQFGKPVTLSCSQTLNHNVMYWYQQKSSQAPKLLFHYYDKDFNNEADTPDNFQSRRPNTSFCFLDIRSPGLGDTAMYLCATSRIAGPGRYEQYFGPGTRLTVT.

V and J are TRBV10-3 and TRBJ2-1; tentatively, D is TRBD2 (5 bases). There are 14 residues in the CDR3. V dropped 7 bases and J dropped 7 bases, with 17 bases sitting between them. Germline CDR1 is ENHRY and CDR2 is SYGVKD. CDR3 sequence: CAINPGRGENEQFF. The CDR3 DNA follows: TGTGCCATCAATCCGGGTCGTGGGGAGAATGAGCAGTTCTTC.

The DNA for the CDR3 is TGTGCCAGCAGCTCACCCAGGGCAGGGAATACCGGGGAGCTGTTTTTT. It encodes CASSSPRAGNTGELFF. V and J are TRBV11-2 and TRBJ2-2; D perhaps matches TRBD1 (5 bases). Germline V CDR1 and CDR2: SGHAT, FQNNGV. CDR3 size: 16 residues. The V end lost 4 bases, the J end lost 5 bases, and 17 bases lay between the germline ends.

Only one count was recorded for this clone. The chain combines TRBV7-2 with TRBJ2-1, with 8 nucleotides matching TRBD1. Germline values: CDR1 SGHTA, CDR2 FQGNSA. CDR3 size: 14 residues. V dropped 1 base and J dropped 7; count of bases not matched to a gene: 3. The CDR3 bases are TGTGCCAGCAGCTTAGGACAGGGGAGGAATGAGCAGTTCTTC. It is translated as CASSLGQGRNEQFF.

The V and J genes are TRBV30 and TRBJ1-2; a weak D match, TRBD1 (5 bases). The V gene lost 0 bases and the J gene lost 5 bases, with 13 bases spanning the gap. Looked up from germline, CDR1 is GTSNPN and CDR2 is SVGIG (reference sequence). This CDR3 comprises 14 residues. In DNA form, the CDR3 reads TGTGCCTGGAGTGTATCGGGCAGGGTTTATGGCTACACCTTC. Translation gives CAWSVSGRVYGYTF. The full variable domain, with the rest looked up from reference TRBV30 and TRBJ1-2, is SQTIHQWPATLVQPVGSPLSLECTVEGTSNPNLYWYRQAAGRGLQLLFYSVGIGQISSEVPQNLSASRPQDRQFILSSKKLLLSDSGFYLCAWSVSGRVYGYTFGSGTRLTVV.

V is TRBV11-3 and J is TRBJ1-6; D unclear. V was shortened by 3 bases and J by 7 bases, with 10 bases between the two germline ends. CDR1 SGHNT and CDR2 YENEEA come from the germline V gene. CDR3 length: 14 residues. CDR3 loop: CASSFPGDNSPLHF. The CDR3 DNA is TGTGCCAGCAGCTTCCCCGGAGACAATTCACCCCTCCACTTT. Together with reference TRBV11-3 and TRBJ1-6, the CDR3 gives the full variable domain: EAGVVQSPRYKIIEKKQPVAFWCNPISGHNTLYWYLQNLGQGPELLIRYENEEAVDDSQLPKDRFSAERLKGVDSTLKIQPAELGDSAVYLCASSFPGDNSPLHFGNGTRLTVT.

This sequence joins TRBV5-6 and TRBJ1-2; D unclear. V lost 2 bases and J 6 bases, leaving 11 bases between the germline ends. Germline values: CDR1 SGHDT, CDR2 YYEEEE. The CDR3 totals 13 residues. The CDR3 protein is CASSFVRADGYTF. CDR3 bases: TGTGCCAGCAGCTTCGTAAGAGCTGATGGCTACACCTTC.

The chain links TRBV4-1 to TRBJ2-7; D perhaps matches TRBD1 (5 bases). The CDR3 is 15 amino acids. Trimming took off 4 bases at V and 5 bases at J, with 18 bases between the two ends. Germline lookup yields CDR1 MGHRA and CDR2 YSYEKL. Here the CDR3 DNA reads TGCGCCAGCAGCCGAATGGTTCAGGGCGTGGACGAGCAGTACTTC. Translating gives CASSRMVQGVDEQYF.